This entry describes one TCR beta chain. Its antigen specificity is not known. No much larger clone exists at a distance of one base, and base qualities are not known. TCRbeta CDR3 regions were amplified from genomic DNA using the immunoSEQ Assay, a bias-controlled multiplex PCR. Under the source paper's analysis protocol: Nucleated cell counts per sample were estimated from amplification of reference gene primers within the assay. To quantify the absolute abundance of each unique TCRbeta CDR3 rearrangement, sequence reads were collapsed and filtered. For each sample, productive Simpson clonality was calculated by taking the square root of Simpson's diversity index across productive rearrangements. The table comes from immuneACCESS by way of TCRdb, which keeps in-frame sequences with V and J called. Part of the clones is missing from these tables; in studies checked, under half for an unresolved V gene and the rest for unknown reasons. V, J and clone size reflect that table, while D and trimming were determined from the DNA. The table for this sample lists tens of thousands of clones; approximately 80% of them were counted only once. Clones ranked in the top ten supply 35% to 55% of the sample.

The junction shows trimming of 0 bases on V and 6 bases on J, plus 15 bases between the germline ends. Including cysteine and phenylalanine, the CDR3 has 15 amino acids. The sequence is cut down to CDR3 DNA, 45 bases in frame from base 1. Via the germline V gene, CDR1 is SQVTM and CDR2 ANQGSEA. The data derive from a study of blood T cell repertoires in COVID-19 (dated by TCRdb to 2019 to 2021). The study in broad terms: Samples covering the acute and convalescent phases of COVID-19 were provided by collaborators in the United States, Italy and Spain. The samples were drawn from two sources: the first 160 participants of the ongoing ImmuneRACE study, and some 1,300 subjects contributed by 6 global collaborators. Nearly every sample came with metadata listing a de-identified subject ID, COVID-19 status, age in years and sex. The prospective study material was composed of cDNA or gDNA derived from T cells, B-cell-depleted T cells, or PBMCs. Where available, HLA class I and class II types were obtained from metadata supplied by the sample provider rather than from assay-based typing. The repertoires were made available in a free public database intended to serve as a resource for research on the immune response to SARS-CoV-2. Subjects who had been exposed to COVID-19, were actively infected with it, or had recovered from it provided the deeply sampled blood TCRbeta repertoires that made up the dataset.

Overall results and qualifications from the work: The quantity of clinical and demographic metadata differed by source and by participant and was supplied without curation.

Collaborating institutions collected whole blood in K2EDTA tubes following their own protocols. For TCRbeta analysis, collaborators shipped samples in one of three forms: frozen whole blood, isolated PBMCs, or DNA extracted from either of those sample types. The sequence came from a woman between 65 and 79 years old with acute or convalescent COVID-19. The chain was built from TRBV29-1 and TRBJ2-4; the best D guess is TRBD1, with 6 bases matching. The material sequenced was peripheral blood. The CDR3 region reads CSVEDFAGAGNIQYF. The DNA sequence is as follows: TGCAGCGTTGAAGATTTTGCAGGGGCAGGAAACATTCAGTACTTC.